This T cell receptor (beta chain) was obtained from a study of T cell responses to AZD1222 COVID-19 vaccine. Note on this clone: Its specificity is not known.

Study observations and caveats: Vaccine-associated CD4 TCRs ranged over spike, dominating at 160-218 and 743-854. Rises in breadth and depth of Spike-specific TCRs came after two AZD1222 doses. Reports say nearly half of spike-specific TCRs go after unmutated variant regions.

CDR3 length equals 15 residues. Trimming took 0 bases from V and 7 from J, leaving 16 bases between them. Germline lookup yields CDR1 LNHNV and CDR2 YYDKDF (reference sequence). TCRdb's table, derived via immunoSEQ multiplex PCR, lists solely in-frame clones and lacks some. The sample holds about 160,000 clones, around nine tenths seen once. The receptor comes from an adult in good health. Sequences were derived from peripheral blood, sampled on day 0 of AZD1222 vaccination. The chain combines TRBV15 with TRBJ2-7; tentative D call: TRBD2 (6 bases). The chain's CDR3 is CATSRDGGNLWEQYF. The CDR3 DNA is TGTGCCACCAGCAGAGATGGGGGGAACCTTTGGGAGCAGTACTTC.